The sequence of this TCR beta chain was determined in a study of blood T cell repertoires in COVID-19. Looking at the study overall: Sites across the United States, Italy and Spain contributed samples from acute and convalescent COVID-19.

The trim removed 5 bases at V and 4 bases at J, leaving 6 bases unmatched. The germline V gene has CDR1 PRHDT and CDR2 FYEKMQ (reference sequence). This CDR3 has 15 residues. Sequenced by immunoSEQ multiplex PCR; TCRdb stores in-frame clones only, minus some. The data contain 150,000 to 200,000 clones, under 85% of them singletons. V is TRBV13 and J is TRBJ2-7; 12 bases fit TRBD2. The material sequenced was peripheral blood. This clonotype was obtained from a man aged 55 to 70 with active or convalescent COVID-19. CDR3: CASSQYGTSGYEQYF. The DNA for the CDR3 is TGTGCCAGCAGCCAGTACGGGACTAGCGGGTACGAGCAGTACTTC.